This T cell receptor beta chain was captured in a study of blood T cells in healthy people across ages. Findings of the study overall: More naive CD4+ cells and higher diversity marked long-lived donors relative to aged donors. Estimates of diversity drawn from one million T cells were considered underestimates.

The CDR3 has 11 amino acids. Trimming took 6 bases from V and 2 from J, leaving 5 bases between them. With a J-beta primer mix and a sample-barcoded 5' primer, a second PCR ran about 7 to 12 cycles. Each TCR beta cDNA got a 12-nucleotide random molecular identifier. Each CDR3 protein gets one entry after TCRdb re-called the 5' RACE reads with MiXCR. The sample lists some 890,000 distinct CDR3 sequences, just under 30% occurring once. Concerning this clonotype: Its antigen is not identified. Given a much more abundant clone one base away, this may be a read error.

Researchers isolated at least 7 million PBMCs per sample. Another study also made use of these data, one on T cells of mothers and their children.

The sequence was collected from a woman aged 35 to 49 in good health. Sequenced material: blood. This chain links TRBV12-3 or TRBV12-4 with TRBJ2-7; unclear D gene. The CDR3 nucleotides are TGTGCCAGCAGAGCCACCTACGAGCAGTACTTC. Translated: CASRATYEQYF.